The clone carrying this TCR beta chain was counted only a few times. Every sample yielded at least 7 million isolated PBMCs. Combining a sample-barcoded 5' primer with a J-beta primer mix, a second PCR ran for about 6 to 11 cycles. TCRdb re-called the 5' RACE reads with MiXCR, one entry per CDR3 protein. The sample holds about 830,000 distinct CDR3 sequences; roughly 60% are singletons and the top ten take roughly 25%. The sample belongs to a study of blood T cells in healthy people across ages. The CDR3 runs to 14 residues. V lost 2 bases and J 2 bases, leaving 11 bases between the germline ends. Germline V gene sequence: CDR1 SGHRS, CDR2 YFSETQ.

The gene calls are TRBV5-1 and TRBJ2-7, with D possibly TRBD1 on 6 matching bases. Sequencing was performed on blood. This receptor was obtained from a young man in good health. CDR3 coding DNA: TGCGCCAGCAGCTTCGGACAGTATACCTACGAGCAGTACTTC. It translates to CASSFGQYTYEQYF.